This T cell receptor beta chain was profiled in a study of T cells after yellow fever vaccination. The sample holds many counts of this clonotype. This CDR3 comprises 11 residues. Germline CDR1 and CDR2: MGHDK and SYGVNS. Trimming pared 4 bases from V and 14 bases from J, leaving 12 bases between. TCRdb recomputed calls from the 5' RACE reads with MiXCR, one row per CDR3 protein. Of about 580,000 distinct CDR3 sequences listed, about a sixth are singletons. The rearrangement uses TRBV25-1 and TRBJ2-4, with D possibly TRBD2 on 5 matching bases. The sequence was collected from a man between 18 and 29 years old who received the YFV17D yellow fever vaccine. The sample in question was PBMCs, obtained about 5 days after the first yellow fever vaccination. Written as DNA, the CDR3 is TGTGCCAGCAGTGTTGGACTCTTTAAGTACTTC. It is translated as CASSVGLFKYF.